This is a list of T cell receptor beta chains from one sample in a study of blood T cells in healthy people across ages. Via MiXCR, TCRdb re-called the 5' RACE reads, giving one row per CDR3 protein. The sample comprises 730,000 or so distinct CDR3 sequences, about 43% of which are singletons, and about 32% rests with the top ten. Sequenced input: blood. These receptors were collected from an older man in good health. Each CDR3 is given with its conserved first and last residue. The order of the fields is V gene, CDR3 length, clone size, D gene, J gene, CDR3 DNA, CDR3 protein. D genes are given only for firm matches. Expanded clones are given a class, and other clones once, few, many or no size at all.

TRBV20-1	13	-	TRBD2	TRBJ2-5	TGCAGTGCTAGCGGGGGGGTACGAGAGACCCGGTACTTC	CSASGGVRETRYF
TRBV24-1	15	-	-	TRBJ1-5	TGTGCCACCAGTGAGAAGGACACCAAAAATCAGCCCCAGCATTTT	CATSEKDTKNQPQHF
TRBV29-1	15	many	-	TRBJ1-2	TGCAGCGTTGAATCTTACCCGGACAGCCCCTATGGCTACACCTTC	CSVESYPDSPYGYTF
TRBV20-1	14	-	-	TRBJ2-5	TGCAGTGCTTCCCGAGGGGGTCGCGCGGAGACCCAGTACTTC	CSASRGGRAETQYF
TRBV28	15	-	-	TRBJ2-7	TGTGCCAGCAGCTCGCCCCGGGACCCCTCCTACGAGCAGTACTTC	CASSSPRDPSYEQYF
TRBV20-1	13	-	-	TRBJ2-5	TGCAGTGCTGCTCGGCGGATCCAAGAGACCCAGTACTTC	CSAARRIQETQYF
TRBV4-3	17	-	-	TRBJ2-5	TGCGCCAGCAGCCAAGGGGGTGATAGCGAGAACCAAGAGACCCAGTACTTC	CASSQGGDSENQETQYF
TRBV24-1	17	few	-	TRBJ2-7	TGTGCCACCTCCCCTGGGGCCAGGGGCCCCCTCGCCTACGAGCAGTACTTC	CATSPGARGPLAYEQYF
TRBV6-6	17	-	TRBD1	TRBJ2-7	TGTGCCAGCAGTTACGACCTCCCGGGACAGGGGGCTTACGAGCAGTACTTC	CASSYDLPGQGAYEQYF
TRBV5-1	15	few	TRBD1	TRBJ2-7	TGCGCCAGCAGCGCCCGACAGGGGGTCGGCAACGAGCAGTACTTC	CASSARQGVGNEQYF
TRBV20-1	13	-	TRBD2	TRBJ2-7	TGCAGTGCTACAGGGACTAACTCCTGCGAGCAGTACTTC	CSATGTNSCEQYF
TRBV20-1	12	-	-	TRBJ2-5	TGCAGTGTGGACGGGATACAAGAGACCCAGTACTTC	CSVDGIQETQYF
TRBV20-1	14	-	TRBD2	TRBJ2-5	TGCAGTGCTTGTCAGCGGGAGGGCCTAGATGAGCAGTACTTC	CSACQREGLDEQYF
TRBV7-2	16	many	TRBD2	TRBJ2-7	TGTGCCAGCAGCTTAGGTATGGCTAGCGGGAGTTCCGAGCAGTACTTC	CASSLGMASGSSEQYF
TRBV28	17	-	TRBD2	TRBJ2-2	TGTGCCAGCAGTTCCCGAAAGGCGGGAGCGAACACCGGGGAGCTGTTTTTT	CASSSRKAGANTGELFF